This TCR beta chain was observed in a study of Ad26.COV2.S vaccination and SARS-CoV-2 variants (dated by TCRdb to 2020 to 2022). General notes on the study: TCRbeta repertoire sequencing was used to assess the specificity and breadth of SARS-CoV-2-reactive T cell receptors after Ad26.COV2.S vaccination. The TCR-sequenced set comprised approximately 32 samples: approximately 20 Ad26.COV2.S vaccine recipients, 5 placebo recipients and 8 SARS-CoV-2 convalescent individuals. Overall results and qualifications from the work: After vaccination, spike-specific CD8+ and CD4+ T cell responses were reported to show substantial breadth. According to the authors, total T cell responses may have been underestimated by the TCR breadth and depth analyses. Comparable non-spike TCR breadth was observed between vaccine and placebo recipients, consistent with only spike being contained in the vaccine. Higher spike-specific TCR breadth was observed in Ad26.COV2.S recipients than in placebo recipients (P = 0.0014).

Between the V and J ends, shortened by 0 bases and 6 bases respectively, the junction contains 10 bases. In the germline V gene, CDR1 corresponds to SGHRS and CDR2 to YFSETQ. Reading from cysteine to phenylalanine, the CDR3 counts 14 amino acids. The entry retains the CDR3 DNA only, 42 bases that are in frame from base 1. The time point label here, explained by the study, means: individuals recovered from natural SARS-CoV-2 infection. The immunoSEQ Assay was used to sequence TCRbeta CDR3 regions. After extraction, genomic DNA underwent amplification by bias-controlled multiplex PCR, followed by high-throughput sequencing. The original pipeline was this. To quantify the absolute abundance of every unique TCRbeta CDR3 region, sequences were collapsed and filtered. T cell fraction was estimated by normalization of TCRbeta template counts to usable DNA, with usable DNA being measured through amplification of reference genes present in all nucleated cells. Repertoire TCRs were annotated as SARS-CoV-2-specific when V gene, CDR3 amino acid sequence and J gene were exactly matched to a known reactive TCR set. The reference SARS-CoV-2 TCR set was derived from MIRA and filtered for enrichment in COVID-19-positive ImmuneCODE repertoires, a step that removed public or cross-reactive TCRs. Drawing on the MIRA antigens, annotated TCRs were analysed further at the level of specific ORF or position within ORF. Breadth was defined as the number of annotated unique rearrangements divided by the total number of unique productive rearrangements, and depth was defined as the summed frequency of the annotated unique rearrangements. Two-sided Wilcoxon rank-sum tests were used to compare TCR breadth between groups. As stored in TCRdb, this immuneACCESS dataset retains in-frame rearrangements with V and J assigned. A fraction of the clones does not appear; measured against another copy, unresolved V genes explain less than half of the discrepancy, and the remainder lacks a known reason. V, J and clone size reflect that table, while D and trimming were determined from the DNA. The sample table holds hundreds of thousands of clones, of which about 90% were seen once. 3.9% of the sample rests with the top ten.

As to this clone: It lacks a known antigen. No base quality values were provided; no much bigger clone lies one nucleotide off.

The TCR was taken from a human donor who had recovered from COVID-19. The rearranged chain carries TRBV5-1 and TRBJ2-1; tentative D gene TRBD1, with 5 bases matching. The material was peripheral blood, obtained after recovery from COVID-19. The CDR3 loop reads CASSLASRGNEQFF. Here is the DNA: TGCGCCAGCAGCTTGGCTTCAAGGGGCAATGAGCAGTTCTTC.